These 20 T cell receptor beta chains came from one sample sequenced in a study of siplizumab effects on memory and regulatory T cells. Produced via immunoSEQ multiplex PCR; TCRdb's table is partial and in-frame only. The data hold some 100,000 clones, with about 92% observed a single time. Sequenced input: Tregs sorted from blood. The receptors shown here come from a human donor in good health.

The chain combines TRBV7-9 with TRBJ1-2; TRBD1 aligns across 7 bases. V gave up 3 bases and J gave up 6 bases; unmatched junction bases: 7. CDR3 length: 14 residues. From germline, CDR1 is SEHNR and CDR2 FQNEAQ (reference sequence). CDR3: CASSFPGQPNGYTF. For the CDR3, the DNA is TGTGCCAGCAGCTTTCCGGGACAGCCAAATGGCTACACCTTC.

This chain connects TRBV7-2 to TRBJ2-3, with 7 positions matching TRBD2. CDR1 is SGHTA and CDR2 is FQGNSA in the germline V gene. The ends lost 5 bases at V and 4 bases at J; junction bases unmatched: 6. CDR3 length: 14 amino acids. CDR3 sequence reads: CASSPGLVPDTQYF. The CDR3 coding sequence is TGTGCCAGCAGCCCAGGACTAGTTCCAGATACGCAGTATTTT.

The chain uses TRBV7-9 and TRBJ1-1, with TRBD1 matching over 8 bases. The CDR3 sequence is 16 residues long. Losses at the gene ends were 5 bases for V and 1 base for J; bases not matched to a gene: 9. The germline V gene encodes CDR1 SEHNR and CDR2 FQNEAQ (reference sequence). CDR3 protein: CASSRHRGGGNTEAFF. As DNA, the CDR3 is TGTGCCAGCAGCCGCCACAGGGGGGGCGGGAACACTGAAGCTTTCTTT.

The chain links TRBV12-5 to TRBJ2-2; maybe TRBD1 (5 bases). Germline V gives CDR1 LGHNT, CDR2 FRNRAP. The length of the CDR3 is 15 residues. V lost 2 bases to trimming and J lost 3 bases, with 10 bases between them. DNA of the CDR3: TGTGCTAGTGGTTTGAGGACAAGGGACACCGGGGAGCTGTTTTTT. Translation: CASGLRTRDTGELFF.

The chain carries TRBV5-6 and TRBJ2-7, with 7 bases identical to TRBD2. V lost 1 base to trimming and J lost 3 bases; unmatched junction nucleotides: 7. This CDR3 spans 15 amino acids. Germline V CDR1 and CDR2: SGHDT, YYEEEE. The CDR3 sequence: CASSLFGGMFYEQYF. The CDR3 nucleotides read TGTGCCAGCAGCTTGTTCGGGGGGATGTTCTACGAGCAGTACTTC.

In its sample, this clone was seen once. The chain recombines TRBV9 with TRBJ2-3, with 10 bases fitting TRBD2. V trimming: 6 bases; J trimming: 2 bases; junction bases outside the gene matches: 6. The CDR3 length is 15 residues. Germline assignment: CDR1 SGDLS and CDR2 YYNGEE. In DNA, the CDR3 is TGTGCCAGCACCGAGCGGGAGGGGTACACAGATACGCAGTATTTT. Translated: CASTEREGYTDTQYF.

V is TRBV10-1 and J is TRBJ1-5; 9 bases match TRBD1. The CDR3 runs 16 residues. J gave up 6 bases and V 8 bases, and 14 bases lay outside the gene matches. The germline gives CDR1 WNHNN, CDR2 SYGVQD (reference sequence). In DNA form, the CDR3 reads TGCGCCAGCCGCCGAGTCCTACAGGGGGCAGGTCAGCCCCAGCATTTT. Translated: CASRRVLQGAGQPQHF.

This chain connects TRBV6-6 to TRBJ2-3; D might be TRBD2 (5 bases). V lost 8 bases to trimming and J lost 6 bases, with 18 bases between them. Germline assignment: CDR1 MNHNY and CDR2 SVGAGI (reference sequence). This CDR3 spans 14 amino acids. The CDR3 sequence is CASWARASGDTQYF. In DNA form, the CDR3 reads TGTGCCAGCTGGGCGAGGGCCAGTGGCGATACGCAGTATTTT.

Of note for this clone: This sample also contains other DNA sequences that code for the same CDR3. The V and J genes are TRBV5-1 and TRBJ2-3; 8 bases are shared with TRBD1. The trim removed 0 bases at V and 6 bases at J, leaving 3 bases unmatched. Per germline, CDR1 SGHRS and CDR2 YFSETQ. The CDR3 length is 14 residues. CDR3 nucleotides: TGCGCCAGCAGCTTGGGGCAGGGGGCGGATACGCAGTATTTT. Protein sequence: CASSLGQGADTQYF.

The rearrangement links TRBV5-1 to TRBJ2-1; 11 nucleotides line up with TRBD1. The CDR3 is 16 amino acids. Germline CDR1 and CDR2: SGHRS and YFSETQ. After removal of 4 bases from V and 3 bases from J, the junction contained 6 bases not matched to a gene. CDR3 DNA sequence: TGCGCCAGCAGCCTCCGGACAGGGGGCCGCTACAATGAGCAGTTCTTC. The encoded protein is CASSLRTGGRYNEQFF. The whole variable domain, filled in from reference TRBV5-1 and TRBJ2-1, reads KAGVTQTPRYLIKTRGQQVTLSCSPISGHRSVSWYQQTPGQGLQFLFEYFSETQRNKGNFPGRFSGRQFSNSRSEMNVSTLELGDSALYLCASSLRTGGRYNEQFFGPGTRLTVL.

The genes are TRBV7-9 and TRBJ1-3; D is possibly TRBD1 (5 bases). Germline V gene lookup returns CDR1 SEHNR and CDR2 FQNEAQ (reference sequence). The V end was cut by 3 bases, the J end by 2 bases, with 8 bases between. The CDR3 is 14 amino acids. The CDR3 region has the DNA TGTGCCAGCAGCTTTACGGGGGCTGGAAACACCATATATTTT. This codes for CASSFTGAGNTIYF.

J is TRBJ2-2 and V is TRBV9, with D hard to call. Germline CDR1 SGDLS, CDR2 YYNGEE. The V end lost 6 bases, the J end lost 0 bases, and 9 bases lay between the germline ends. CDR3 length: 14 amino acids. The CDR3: CASTGTPNTGELFF. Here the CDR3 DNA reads TGTGCCAGCACAGGAACTCCGAACACCGGGGAGCTGTTTTTT.

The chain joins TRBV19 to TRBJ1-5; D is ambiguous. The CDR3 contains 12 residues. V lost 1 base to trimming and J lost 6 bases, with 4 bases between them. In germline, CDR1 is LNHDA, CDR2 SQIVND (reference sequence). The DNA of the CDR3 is TGTGCCAGTAGTATAGCCCCTCAGCCCCAGCATTTT. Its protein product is CASSIAPQPQHF.

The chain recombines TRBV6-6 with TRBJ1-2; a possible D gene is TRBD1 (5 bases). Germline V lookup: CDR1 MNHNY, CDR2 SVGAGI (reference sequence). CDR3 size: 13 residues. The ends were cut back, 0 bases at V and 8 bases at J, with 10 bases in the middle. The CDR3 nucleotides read TGTGCCAGCAGTTACTCGACGGGGGGAGGCTACACCTTC. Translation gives CASSYSTGGGYTF.

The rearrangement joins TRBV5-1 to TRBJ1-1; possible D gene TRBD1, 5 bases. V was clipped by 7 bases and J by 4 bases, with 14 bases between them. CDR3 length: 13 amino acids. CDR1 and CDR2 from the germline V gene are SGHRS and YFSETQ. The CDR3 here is CASGASGGTEAFF. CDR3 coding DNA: TGCGCCAGCGGAGCGTCGGGGGGCACTGAAGCTTTCTTT.

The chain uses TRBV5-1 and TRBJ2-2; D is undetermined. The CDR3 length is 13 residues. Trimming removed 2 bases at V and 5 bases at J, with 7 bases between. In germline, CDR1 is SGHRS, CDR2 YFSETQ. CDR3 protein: CASSLTATGELFF. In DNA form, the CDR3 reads TGCGCCAGCAGCTTAACAGCGACCGGGGAGCTGTTTTTT.

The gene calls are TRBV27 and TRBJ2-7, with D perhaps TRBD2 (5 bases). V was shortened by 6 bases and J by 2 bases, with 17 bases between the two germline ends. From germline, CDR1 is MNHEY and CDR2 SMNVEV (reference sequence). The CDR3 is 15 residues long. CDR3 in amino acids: CASSTPKRSPYEQYF. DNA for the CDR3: TGTGCCAGCAGCACTCCCAAGCGGTCCCCCTACGAGCAGTACTTC.

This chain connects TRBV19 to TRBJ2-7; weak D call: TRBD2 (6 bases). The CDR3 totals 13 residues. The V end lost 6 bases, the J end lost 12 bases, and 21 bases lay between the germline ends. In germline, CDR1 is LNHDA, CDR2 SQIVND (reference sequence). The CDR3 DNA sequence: TGTGCCAGTAGGCGGGATTACGAGTCTTTCCCGTACTTC. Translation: CASRRDYESFPYF.

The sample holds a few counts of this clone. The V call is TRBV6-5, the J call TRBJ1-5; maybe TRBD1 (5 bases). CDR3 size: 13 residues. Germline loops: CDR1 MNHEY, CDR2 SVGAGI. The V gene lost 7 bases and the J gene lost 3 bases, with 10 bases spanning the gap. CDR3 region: CASIETANQPQHF. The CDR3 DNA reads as TGTGCCAGCATAGAGACAGCCAATCAGCCCCAGCATTTT.

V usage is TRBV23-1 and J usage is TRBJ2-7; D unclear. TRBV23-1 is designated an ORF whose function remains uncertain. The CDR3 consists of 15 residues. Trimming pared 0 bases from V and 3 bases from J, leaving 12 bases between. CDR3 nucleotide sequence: TGCGCCAGCAGTCAATCCCCAGGTTTTATCTACGAGCAGTACTTC. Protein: CASSQSPGFIYEQYF.